These T cell receptor beta chains were read from a single sample in a study of cytomegalovirus exposure and HLA in healthy donors. Assay used: immunoSEQ multiplex PCR; TCRdb lists only in-frame clones, some missing. The table records some 83,000 clones, about four fifths of them present only once. Sequenced input: PBMCs. Every receptor here comes from a man aged 60 to 69 in good health and CMV-seronegative. The CDR3 runs from the conserved cysteine through the conserved F or W. A D gene is named only where the DNA matches it firmly. Size is omitted from some rows. Given values are once, few, many or a class for expanded clones.

J,size,D,V,DNA,CDR3
TRBJ2-6,few,.,TRBV30,TGTGCCTGGACCCAGTACTCTGGGGCCAACGTCCTGACTTTC,CAWTQYSGANVLTF
TRBJ2-2,.,TRBD2,TRBV5-4,TGTGCCAGCAGTTCCCCGGGACTAGCGGGGGGCCTCAACACCGGGGAGCTGTTTTTT,CASSSPGLAGGLNTGELFF
TRBJ2-3,few,TRBD2,TRBV7-3,TGTGCCAGCAGCTTAGAGGCTAGCGGGGGCCATACCACAGATACGCAGTATTTT,CASSLEASGGHTTDTQYF
TRBJ1-5,.,.,TRBV1,TGCACCAGCAGCCAGAGGAGCGCGGGGCGGGTTCAGCCCCAGCATTTT,CTSSQRSAGRVQPQHF
TRBJ2-1,.,.,TRBV19,TGTGCCAGTAACTCGCCCTGGAGGGGCTACAATGAGCAGTTCTTC,CASNSPWRGYNEQFF
TRBJ1-1,.,.,TRBV5-5,TGTGCCAGCAGCTTAACAGGGAACACTGAAGCTTTCTTT,CASSLTGNTEAFF
TRBJ1-4,.,.,TRBV14,TGTGCCAGCAGCCAAGATCGGAGAACTAATGAAAAACTGTTTTTT,CASSQDRRTNEKLFF
TRBJ1-1,.,.,TRBV28,TGTGCCAGCAGTTTAATAGCGGGATCGAACACTGAAGCTTTCTTT,CASSLIAGSNTEAFF
TRBJ2-3,.,TRBD1,TRBV4-2,TGTGCCAGCAGCCAAGGGACAGGGGGCGAGAGGACAGATACGCAGTATTTT,CASSQGTGGERTDTQYF
TRBJ2-3,.,TRBD2,TRBV7-3,TGTGCCAGCAGCTTACTTAGCGGGGGGGCGGATACGCAGTATTTT,CASSLLSGGADTQYF
TRBJ1-3,.,.,TRBV4-2,TGTGCCAGCAGCCCAGTTTGGGGCCTCTACTCTGGAAACACCATATATTTT,CASSPVWGLYSGNTIYF
TRBJ1-1,.,.,TRBV5-1,TGCGCCAGCAGCTTGGGGGGAGCCGGGAACACTGAAGCTTTCTTT,CASSLGGAGNTEAFF
TRBJ2-2,.,.,TRBV5-8,TGTGCCAGCAGCTTGGGACAGTCCGGGGAGCTGTTTTTT,CASSLGQSGELFF
TRBJ1-2,.,TRBD1,TRBV9,TGTGCCAGCAGCCCGATGTACGGACAGGAAGCCTATGGCTACACCTTC,CASSPMYGQEAYGYTF
TRBJ1-5,.,.,TRBV7-9,TGTGCCAGCAGCTTGGAGGGAAGTCAGCCCCAGCATTTT,CASSLEGSQPQHF
TRBJ1-6,.,TRBD1,TRBV19,TGTGCCAGTACCCCTCAGGGGGCTAATTCACCCCTCCACTTT,CASTPQGANSPLHF
TRBJ2-2,.,TRBD2,TRBV11-3,TGTGCCAGCAGCTTAGTTCTAGCGGGGATCACCGGGGAGCTGTTTTTT,CASSLVLAGITGELFF
TRBJ2-6,.,.,TRBV19,TGTGCCAGTAGTTTGGGCAGGGGGGCCTACTCTGGGGCCAACGTCCTGACTTTC,CASSLGRGAYSGANVLTF
TRBJ1-1,.,.,TRBV4-1,TGCGCCAGCAGCCAAACAGTGTTCATGAACACTGAAGCTTTCTTT,CASSQTVFMNTEAFF
TRBJ1-3,once,TRBD1,TRBV7-9,TGTGCCAGCAGCTCCCGGGGGCAGGGGGCGAGTGGAAACACCATATATTTT,CASSSRGQGASGNTIYF
TRBJ2-3,few,TRBD1,TRBV27,TGTGCCAGCAGTCCCCAGGGGGACAGGGGGTTTACAGATACGCAGTATTTT,CASSPQGDRGFTDTQYF
TRBJ1-1,.,TRBD1,TRBV11-1,TGTGCCAGCAGCTTGGAAGGACAGGGATACACTGAAGCTTTCTTT,CASSLEGQGYTEAFF
TRBJ1-2,many,.,TRBV4-1,TGCGCCAGCAGCCATACAGGGTACTATGGCTACACCTTC,CASSHTGYYGYTF
TRBJ2-7,many,.,TRBV6-6,TGTGCCAGCAGCCCCCCCGGCGAGCAGTACTTC,CASSPPGEQYF
TRBJ1-1,.,TRBD1,TRBV29-1,TGCAGCGGCGGACAGGGTTTGAACACTGAAGCTTTCTTT,CSGGQGLNTEAFF
TRBJ2-2,.,TRBD1,TRBV23-1,TGCGCCAGCAGTCAATACAGGGGATATGCCGGGGAGCTGTTTTTT,CASSQYRGYAGELFF
TRBJ2-5,.,TRBD1,TRBV4-1,TGCGCCAGCAGCCAGGGGACAGCCCAAGAGACCCAGTACTTC,CASSQGTAQETQYF
TRBJ2-7,many,TRBD2,TRBV19,TGTGCCAGTAGTAGGACTAGCAGCGAGCAGTACTTC,CASSRTSSEQYF
TRBJ2-4,.,TRBD1,TRBV6-5,TGTGCCAGCAGTTACAGGGCAGGGGGCGAGAGGGACATTCAGTACTTC,CASSYRAGGERDIQYF
TRBJ1-1,.,.,TRBV11-3,TGTGCCAGCAAGGAGTATTCCGCTGAAGCTTTCTTT,CASKEYSAEAFF
TRBJ1-5,few,.,TRBV4-2,TGTGCCAGCAGCCAAGACAGGGGCAATCAGCCCCAGCATTTT,CASSQDRGNQPQHF
TRBJ1-4,.,.,TRBV9,TGTGCCAGCAGCGTATTTGGGAGTGAAAAACTGTTTTTT,CASSVFGSEKLFF
TRBJ2-7,few,.,TRBV5-1,TGCGCCAGCAGCTCACAGGGCGGCCGGTACGAGCAGTACTTC,CASSSQGGRYEQYF
TRBJ1-2,.,.,TRBV9,TGTGCCAGCAGCGTAGGGCCAGGGTATGGCTACACCTTC,CASSVGPGYGYTF
TRBJ1-4,few,.,TRBV19,TGTGCCAGTAGTCCCTCGAAGGGGTCTAATGAAAAACTGTTTTTT,CASSPSKGSNEKLFF
TRBJ1-6,.,.,TRBV7-3,TGTGCCAGCAGCGAACAGGGTAATTCACCCCTCCACTTT,CASSEQGNSPLHF
TRBJ2-2,.,.,TRBV6-5,TGTGCCAGCAGCCGGGACTTAAACACCGGGGAGCTGTTTTTT,CASSRDLNTGELFF
TRBJ2-5,.,TRBD1,TRBV15,TGTGCCACCAGCGGATTCAGGGGGCAAGAGACCCAGTACTTC,CATSGFRGQETQYF
TRBJ1-2,.,.,TRBV6-5,TGTGCCATCAGTCCGTCCGTCGGTGGCTACACCTTC,CAISPSVGGYTF
TRBJ1-2,.,TRBD1,TRBV30,TGTGCCTGGAGCCTGACAGGGGGGGATGGCTACACCTTC,CAWSLTGGDGYTF
TRBJ2-7,.,.,TRBV6-6,TGTGCCAGCAGCTCACTAGCCGCTACCGGCACCTACGAGCAGTACTTC,CASSSLAATGTYEQYF